The source of this T cell receptor (beta chain) is a study of monozygotic twins with inflammatory bowel disease. Per-sample cDNA came from eight separate reactions. TCRdb reprocessed the 5' RACE reads and stores each CDR3 protein as one record, lacking DNA. This table holds some 83,000 distinct CDR3 sequences. The CDR3 runs 17 residues. In germline, CDR1 is SGHRS, CDR2 YFSETQ. This TCR came from a human donor with ulcerative colitis or Crohn's disease, or a healthy co-twin of an affected twin (not recorded which). Sequencing was carried out using blood. The chain joins TRBV5-1 to TRBJ2-2; TCRdb picks TRBD1, but there is no DNA to check that call. CDR3 sequence reads: CASSLLSAGGGTGELFF.